The 14 T cell receptor beta chains presented below share a single source sample, sequenced in a study of T cells in Graves' hyperthyroidism and ophthalmopathy. It was RNA transcripts that yielded the amplified TCR beta CDR3 regions. The primer set for the first-round RT-PCR of the TCR CDR3 was HTBI. A single record per CDR3 protein comes from TCRdb applying MiXCR to the multiplex PCR reads. The sample comprises about 480,000 distinct CDR3 sequences, under 15% of which are singletons, and 17% rests with the top ten. Specimen: blood. These receptors came from a young woman with Graves' hyperthyroidism.

The chain employs TRBV13 and TRBJ1-2; the D is unclear. The V gene's germline CDR1 is PRHDT and CDR2 FYEKMQ (reference sequence). V shed 2 bases and J shed 3 bases, with 16 bases lying between them. The CDR3 is 16 residues long. CDR3 sequence: CASSLRSLMDDYGYTF. The CDR3 bases are TGTGCCAGCAGCTTAAGATCCCTCATGGATGACTATGGCTACACCTTC.

The chain uses TRBV13 and TRBJ1-2; 12 nucleotides align to TRBD1. The J segment lost 2 bases and the V segment lost 3 bases, leaving 7 bases of the junction unmatched. This CDR3 has 17 residues. Germline V gene data show CDR1 as PRHDT and CDR2 as FYEKMQ (reference sequence). The CDR3 coding sequence is TGTGCCAGCAGCTTGGGGACAGGGGGCGAGATCAACTATGGCTACACCTTC. Translated: CASSLGTGGEINYGYTF. Drawing the rest from reference TRBV13 and TRBJ1-2, the complete variable domain is AAGVIQSPRHLIKEKRETATLKCYPIPRHDTVYWYQQGPGQDPQFLISFYEKMQSDKGSIPDRFSAQQFSDYHSELNMSSLELGDSALYFCASSLGTGGEINYGYTFGSGTRLTVV.

This clonotype was seen ten or more times. The chain is built from TRBV7-9 and TRBJ2-7; D is unclear. The CDR3 covers 13 residues. Trimming stripped 2 bases from V and 4 bases from J, with 9 bases between. Germline V gene sequence: CDR1 SEHNR, CDR2 FQNEAQ (reference sequence). The chain's CDR3 is CASSLRTAYEQYF. The CDR3 DNA reads TGTGCCAGCAGCTTAAGGACGGCGTACGAGCAGTACTTC.

Details on this clonotype: A single base separates this from a much larger clone, so it may be a read error. The chain carries TRBV3-1 and TRBJ2-1; D is unresolved. The end of the DNA aligns better with TRBJ2-7, so the J call may be wrong. CDR1 is LGHDT, CDR2 YNNKEL, per germline (reference sequence). There are 11 residues in the CDR3. The CDR3 bases are TGTGCCTCACGTTCCTACAATGAGCAGTACTTC. Its translation is CASRSYNEQYF.

This clonotype appeared a few times. This sequence joins TRBV20-1 and TRBJ2-6; D gene ambiguous. V was trimmed by 6 bases and J by 4 bases, leaving 16 bases between them. The CDR3 spans 15 residues. Per the germline V gene, CDR1 is DFQATT and CDR2 is SNEGSKA (reference sequence). The CDR3 nucleotides read TGCAGTGCGTCGGGTCCCGTGGGGGGGGCCAACGTCCTGACTTTC. This sequence encodes CSASGPVGGANVLTF.

This clonotype has a handful of counts. The rearrangement joins TRBV9 to TRBJ2-6; tentative D call: TRBD1 (6 bases). V was trimmed by 3 bases and J by 2 bases, leaving 15 bases between them. CDR3 length equals 17 residues. Per germline, CDR1 SGDLS and CDR2 YYNGEE. The CDR3 reads CASSETGRSTGANVLTF. The CDR3 DNA follows: TGTGCCAGCAGCGAGACAGGAAGGTCCACTGGGGCCAACGTCCTGACTTTC.

This clonotype showed up many times. This sequence joins TRBV20-1 and TRBJ1-6, with 7 bases matching TRBD1. The V gene end was trimmed by 5 bases and the J gene end by 8 bases; junction bases not matched to a gene: 12. The CDR3 is 15 amino acids. Germline lookup yields CDR1 DFQATT and CDR2 SNEGSKA (reference sequence). The CDR3 reads CSAQGDVRVDSPLHF. The CDR3 DNA is TGCAGTGCTCAGGGGGATGTTAGGGTTGATTCACCCCTCCACTTT.

This clonotype has ten or more counts. The chain carries TRBV12-3 or TRBV12-4 and TRBJ1-4; TRBD1 matches 9 bases. The V gene end was trimmed by 5 bases and the J gene end by 2 bases; junction bases not matched to a gene: 9. The CDR3 runs 17 residues. CDR3 amino acids: CASSPGQGRGTNEKLFF. As DNA, the CDR3 is TGTGCCAGCAGTCCGGGACAGGGAAGGGGCACTAATGAAAAACTGTTTTTT.

This clonotype was seen more than once but under ten times. The chain joins TRBV5-1 to TRBJ2-5, with 8 positions matching TRBD1. The CDR3 consists of 14 residues. V was clipped by 2 bases and J by 6 bases; unmatched bases: 6. The V gene's germline CDR1 is SGHRS and CDR2 YFSETQ. The CDR3 nucleotides are TGCGCCAGCAGCTTCGAACAGGGGGAGAAGACCCAGTACTTC. Its protein is CASSFEQGEKTQYF.

This clonotype was observed at least ten times. The chain carries TRBV2 and TRBJ1-2; D may be TRBD1 (6 bases). Germline V CDR1 and CDR2: SNHLY, FYNNEI. The CDR3 has 14 amino acids. Trimming removed 4 bases from V and 8 bases from J, with 17 bases in between. In DNA form, the CDR3 reads TGTGCCAGCAGTGGGGGGCCCTCTGCGCTGGGCTACACCTTC. Encoded protein: CASSGGPSALGYTF.

In its sample, this clonotype was seen many times. V is TRBV12-3 or TRBV12-4 and J is TRBJ2-7; TRBD1 is a possible D gene (6 bases). The V end was cut by 1 base, the J end by 4 bases, with 11 bases between. The CDR3 is 14 residues long. This CDR3 reads CASSLDRVRYEQYF. The CDR3 DNA sequence: TGTGCCAGCAGTTTAGACAGGGTGAGGTACGAGCAGTACTTC.

Remarks on this clonotype: This may arise from a read error, as a much more abundant clone is one base away. The chain has TRBV2 and TRBJ2-2, with D maybe TRBD2 (5 bases). CDR1 is SNHLY and CDR2 is FYNNEI in the germline V gene. The CDR3 runs to 14 residues. The CDR3 loop reads CASRSSYNTGELSF. The CDR3 DNA sequence: TGTGCCAGCAGGAGTAGTTATAACACCGGGGAGCTGTCTTTT.

This clonotype showed up many times. The V call is TRBV20-1, the J call TRBJ1-1; 7 nucleotides line up with TRBD1. The CDR3 has 15 amino acids. After removal of 4 bases from V and 7 bases from J, the junction contained 15 bases not matched to a gene. The germline gives CDR1 DFQATT, CDR2 SNEGSKA (reference sequence). The chain's CDR3 is CSANRVRQGYGEAFF. Here the CDR3 DNA reads TGCAGTGCTAATCGGGTACGACAGGGCTACGGTGAAGCTTTCTTT.

The rearrangement links TRBV20-1 to TRBJ1-3; D is undetermined. The germline CDR1 and CDR2 sequences are DFQATT and SNEGSKA (reference sequence). This CDR3 has 13 amino acids. V gave up 0 bases and J gave up 4 bases, with 7 bases separating them. CDR3 bases: TGCAGTGCTAGAGACCCCGGAGGAAACACCATATATTTT. Translation: CSARDPGGNTIYF.